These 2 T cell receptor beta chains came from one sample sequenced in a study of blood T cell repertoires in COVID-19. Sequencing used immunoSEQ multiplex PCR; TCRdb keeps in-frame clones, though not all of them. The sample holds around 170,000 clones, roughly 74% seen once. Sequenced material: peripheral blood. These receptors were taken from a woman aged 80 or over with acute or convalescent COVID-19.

CDR3 sequence: CASSVKVGPIEGYTF. The CDR3 DNA is TGTGCCAGCAGTGTTAAGGTGGGCCCTATTGAAGGCTACACCTTC. The chain links TRBV2 to TRBJ1-2; D remains ambiguous. V dropped 4 bases and J dropped 8 bases, with 20 bases sitting between them. The CDR3 length is 15 residues. CDR1 and CDR2 from the germline V gene are SNHLY and FYNNEI. Variable domain in full (rest from reference TRBV2 and TRBJ1-2): EPEVTQTPSHQVTQMGQEVILRCVPISNHLYFYWYRQILGQKVEFLVSFYNNEISEKSEIFDDQFSVERPDGSNFTLKIRSTKLEDSAMYFCASSVKVGPIEGYTFGSGTRLTVV.

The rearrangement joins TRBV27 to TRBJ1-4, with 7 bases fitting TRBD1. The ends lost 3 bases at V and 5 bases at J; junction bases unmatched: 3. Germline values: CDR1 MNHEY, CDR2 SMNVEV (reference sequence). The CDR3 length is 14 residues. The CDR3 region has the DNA TGTGCCAGCAGTTTCGACAGGGAAAATGAAAAACTGTTTTTT. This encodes CASSFDRENEKLFF.